This TCR beta chain was profiled in a study of post-analysis software for immune sequencing data. As for the study in general: Recorded subtypes: relapsing-remitting, secondary progressive, progressive-relapsing; some patients unannotated. Study results and limitations: Controls had significantly higher normalized Chao1 diversity than multiple sclerosis patients.

Only a few counts were recorded for this clonotype. Its antigen remains unidentified. The TCR beta cDNA libraries carried unique molecular identifiers. T cells numbering about 0.85 to 10 million yielded cDNA molecules that totaled roughly 500,000. TCRdb passed the PCR reads through MiXCR, listing each CDR3 protein once. The table lists 450,000 to 700,000 distinct CDR3 sequences, roughly 46% of them singletons. This clonotype was sampled from a girl between 5 and 17 years old with multiple sclerosis. The sequencing input was blood.

The CDR3 DNA reads as TGTGCCAGCAGCCACACCCTGGACAGCTACGAGCAGTACTTC. Its translation: CASSHTLDSYEQYF. This sequence joins TRBV12-3 or TRBV12-4 and TRBJ2-7; D is possibly TRBD1 (6 bases). This CDR3 is 14 amino acids long. The ends were cut back, 6 bases at V and 3 bases at J, with 15 bases in the middle.